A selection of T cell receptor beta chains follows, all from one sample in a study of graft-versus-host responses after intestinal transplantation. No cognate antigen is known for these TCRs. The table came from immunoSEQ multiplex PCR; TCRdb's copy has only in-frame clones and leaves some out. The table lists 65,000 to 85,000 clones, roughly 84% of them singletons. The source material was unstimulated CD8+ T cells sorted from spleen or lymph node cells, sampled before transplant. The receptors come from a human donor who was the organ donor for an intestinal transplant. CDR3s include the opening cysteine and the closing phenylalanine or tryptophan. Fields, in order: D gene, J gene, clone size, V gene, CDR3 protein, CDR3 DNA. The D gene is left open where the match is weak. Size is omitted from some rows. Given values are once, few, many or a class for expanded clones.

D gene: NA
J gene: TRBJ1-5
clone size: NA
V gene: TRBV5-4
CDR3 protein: CASSLWEDNQPQHF
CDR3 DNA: TGTGCCAGCAGTTTATGGGAGGACAATCAGCCCCAGCATTTT

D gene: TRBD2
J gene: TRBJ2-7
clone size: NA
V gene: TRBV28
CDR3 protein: CASSLRGGPNYEQYF
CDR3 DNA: TGTGCCAGCAGTTTACGCGGGGGGCCCAACTACGAGCAGTACTTC

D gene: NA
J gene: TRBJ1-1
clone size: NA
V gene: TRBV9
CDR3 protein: CASTSVAGTEAFF
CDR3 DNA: TGTGCCAGCACCTCTGTTGCTGGTACTGAAGCTTTCTTT

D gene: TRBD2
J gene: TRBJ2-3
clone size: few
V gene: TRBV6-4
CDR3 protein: CASSDSRGADTQYF
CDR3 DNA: TGTGCCAGCAGTGACTCGCGGGGGGCAGATACGCAGTATTTT

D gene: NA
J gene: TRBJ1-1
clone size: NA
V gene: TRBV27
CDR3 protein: CASSLIGVGNTEAFF
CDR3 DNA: TGTGCCAGCAGTTTAATTGGGGTAGGGAACACTGAAGCTTTCTTT

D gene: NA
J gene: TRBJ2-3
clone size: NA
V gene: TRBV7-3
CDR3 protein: CASSLTATTDTQYF
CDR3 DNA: TGTGCCAGCAGCTTAACGGCCACAACAGATACGCAGTATTTT

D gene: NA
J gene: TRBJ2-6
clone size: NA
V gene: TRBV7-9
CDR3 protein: CASSESRGFGANVLTF
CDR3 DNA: TGTGCCAGCAGCGAAAGTCGAGGCTTTGGGGCCAACGTCCTGACTTTC

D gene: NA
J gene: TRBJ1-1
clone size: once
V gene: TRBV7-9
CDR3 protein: CASSLGMNTEAFF
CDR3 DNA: TGTGCCAGCAGCTTAGGGATGAACACTGAAGCCTTCTTT

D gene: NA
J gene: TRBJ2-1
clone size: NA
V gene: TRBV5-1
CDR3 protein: CASSLQGSYNEQFF
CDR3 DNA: TGCGCCAGCAGCTTACAGGGTTCCTACAATGAGCAGTTCTTC

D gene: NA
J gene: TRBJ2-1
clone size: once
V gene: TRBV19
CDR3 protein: CASRVPRPGPASSHEQFF
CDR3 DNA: TGTGCCAGTCGAGTCCCTAGGCCCGGGCCGGCGAGTAGTCATGAGCAGTTCTTC

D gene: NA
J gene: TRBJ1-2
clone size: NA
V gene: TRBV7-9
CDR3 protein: CASRPLTRGGYTF
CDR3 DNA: TGTGCCAGCAGACCCCTCACCCGGGGTGGCTACACCTTC

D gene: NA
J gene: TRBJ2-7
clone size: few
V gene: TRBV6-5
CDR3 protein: CASSYGQGGYEQYF
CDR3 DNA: TGTGCCAGCAGTTACGGGCAGGGGGGCTACGAGCAGTACTTC

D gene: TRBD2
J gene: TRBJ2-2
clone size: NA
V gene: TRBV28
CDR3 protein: CASSLLAGGVAGELFF
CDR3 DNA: TGTGCCAGCAGTTTACTAGCGGGGGGGGTCGCCGGGGAGCTGTTTTTT

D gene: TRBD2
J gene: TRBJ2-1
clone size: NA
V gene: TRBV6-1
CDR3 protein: CASRSSSGGYNEQFF
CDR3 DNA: TGTGCCAGCAGATCCTCTAGCGGGGGTTACAATGAGCAGTTCTTC

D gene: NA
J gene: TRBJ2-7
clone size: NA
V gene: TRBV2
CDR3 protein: CASSEAHGGTYEQYF
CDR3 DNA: TGTGCCAGCAGTGAAGCGCACGGGGGTACCTACGAGCAGTACTTC

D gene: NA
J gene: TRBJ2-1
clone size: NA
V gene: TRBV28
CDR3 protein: CASSPTPGRDEQFF
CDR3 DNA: TGTGCCAGCAGTCCAACCCCCGGTAGGGATGAGCAGTTCTTC

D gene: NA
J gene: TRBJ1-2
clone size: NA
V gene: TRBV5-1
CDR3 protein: CASSLKDGFYGYTF
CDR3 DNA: TGCGCCAGCAGCTTGAAGGACGGATTCTATGGCTACACCTTC

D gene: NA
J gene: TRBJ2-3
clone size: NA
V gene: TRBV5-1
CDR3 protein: CASSWYTSSTDTQYF
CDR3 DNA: TGCGCCAGCAGCTGGTACACGAGTAGCACAGATACGCAGTATTTT

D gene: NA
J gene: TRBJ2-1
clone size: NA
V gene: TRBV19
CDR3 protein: CASRGANNEQFF
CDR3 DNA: TGTGCCAGTCGGGGGGCGAACAATGAGCAGTTCTTC

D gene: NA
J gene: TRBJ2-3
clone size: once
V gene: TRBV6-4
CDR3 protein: CATSAAPGTDTQYF
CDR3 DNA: TGTGCCACCTCAGCCGCTCCGGGCACAGATACGCAGTATTTT

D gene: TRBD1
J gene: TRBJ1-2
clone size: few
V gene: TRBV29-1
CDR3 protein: CSVDGAQGAVGYTF
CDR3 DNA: TGCAGCGTTGACGGGGCCCAGGGGGCGGTAGGCTACACCTTC

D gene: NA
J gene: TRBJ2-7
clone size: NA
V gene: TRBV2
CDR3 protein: CASSYVLYEQYF
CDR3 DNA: TGTGCCAGCAGTTACGTACTCTACGAGCAGTACTTC

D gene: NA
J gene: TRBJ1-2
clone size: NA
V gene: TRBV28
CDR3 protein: CASRPTDSYYGYTF
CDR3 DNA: TGTGCCAGCAGGCCGACGGACAGCTACTATGGCTACACCTTC

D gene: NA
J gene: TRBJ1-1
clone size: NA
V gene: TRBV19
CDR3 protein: CASSGGLPEAFF
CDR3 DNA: TGTGCCAGTAGTGGAGGACTACCTGAAGCTTTCTTT

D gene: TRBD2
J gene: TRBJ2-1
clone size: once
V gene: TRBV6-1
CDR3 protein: CASYGLADNEQFF
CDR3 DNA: TGTGCCAGCTATGGACTAGCGGACAATGAGCAGTTCTTC

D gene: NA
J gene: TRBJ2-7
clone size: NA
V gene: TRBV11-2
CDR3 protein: CASSGGGQYYEQYF
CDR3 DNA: TGTGCCAGCAGCGGGGGAGGACAGTACTACGAGCAGTACTTC

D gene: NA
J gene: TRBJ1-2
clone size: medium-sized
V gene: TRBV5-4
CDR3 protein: CASSPTGNYGYTF
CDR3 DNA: TGTGCCAGCAGCCCGACAGGCAACTATGGCTACACCTTC

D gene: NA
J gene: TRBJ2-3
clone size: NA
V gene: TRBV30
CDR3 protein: CAWSTSGTDTQYF
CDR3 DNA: TGTGCCTGGAGTACAAGCGGCACAGATACGCAGTATTTT

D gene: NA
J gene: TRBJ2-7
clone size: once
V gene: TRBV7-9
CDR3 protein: CASSLRVPPYEQYF
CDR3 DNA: TGTGCCAGCAGCCTGCGGGTACCCCCCTACGAGCAGTACTTC

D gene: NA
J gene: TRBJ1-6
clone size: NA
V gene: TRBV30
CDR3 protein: CAWKRRSYNSPLHF
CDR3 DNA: TGTGCCTGGAAGCGGAGGTCCTATAATTCACCCCTCCACTTT

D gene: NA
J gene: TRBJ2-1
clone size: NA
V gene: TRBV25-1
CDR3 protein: CASEETGYNEQFF
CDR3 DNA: TGTGCCAGCGAGGAGACAGGATACAATGAGCAGTTCTTC

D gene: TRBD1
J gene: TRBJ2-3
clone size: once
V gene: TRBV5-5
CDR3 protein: CASSSDRVSTDTQYF
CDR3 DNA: TGTGCCAGCAGCTCTGACAGGGTGTCAACAGATACGCAGTATTTT

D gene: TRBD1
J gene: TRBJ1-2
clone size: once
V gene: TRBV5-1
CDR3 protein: CASSYRQGVRGYTF
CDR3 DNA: TGCGCCAGCAGCTATCGACAGGGTGTAAGGGGCTACACCTTC

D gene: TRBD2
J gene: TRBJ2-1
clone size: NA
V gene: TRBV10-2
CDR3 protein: CASSTSATYNEQFF
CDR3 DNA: TGCGCCAGCTCAACTAGCGCGACCTACAATGAGCAGTTCTTC

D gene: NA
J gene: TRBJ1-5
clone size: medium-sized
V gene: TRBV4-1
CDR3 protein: CASSLESGGHQPQHF
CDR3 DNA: TGCGCCAGCAGCCTCGAGTCGGGGGGCCATCAGCCCCAGCATTTT

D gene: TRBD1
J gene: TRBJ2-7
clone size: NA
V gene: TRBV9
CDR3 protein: CASSPDGTVSYEQYF
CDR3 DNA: TGTGCCAGCAGCCCCGACGGGACAGTGTCCTACGAGCAGTACTTC